This T cell receptor beta chain appears in the sequencing data of a study of T cells after yellow fever vaccination. Study-wide context: Researchers used SMART-Seq v4 Ultra Low Input to prepare fractions that had low cell numbers.

Template switching by 5'RACE produced TCR cDNA, adding a universal primer site and UMIs. In TCRdb, the 5' RACE reads were re-called with MiXCR into one record per CDR3 protein. The sample lists a few hundred thousand distinct CDR3 sequences, around a sixth seen once, with roughly a sixth in the top ten. This clonotype was counted at least ten times. The antigen is not known. The ends were cut back, 5 bases at V and 4 bases at J, with 9 bases in the middle. Germline V gene sequence: CDR1 SQVTM, CDR2 ANQGSEA. The CDR3 has 12 amino acids. Regarding the study as a whole: Most clones from primary vaccination were detected again post-booster (almost 98% CD4, around 88% CD8).

The receptor was isolated from a man aged 18 to 30 who received the YFV17D yellow fever vaccine. Sequencing was performed on PBMCs, taken before the yellow fever booster vaccination. The rearrangement uses TRBV29-1 and TRBJ2-1; D call uncertain. Here the CDR3 reads CSVIVRYNEQFF. The CDR3 DNA follows: TGCAGCGTTATCGTCCGGTACAATGAGCAGTTCTTC.